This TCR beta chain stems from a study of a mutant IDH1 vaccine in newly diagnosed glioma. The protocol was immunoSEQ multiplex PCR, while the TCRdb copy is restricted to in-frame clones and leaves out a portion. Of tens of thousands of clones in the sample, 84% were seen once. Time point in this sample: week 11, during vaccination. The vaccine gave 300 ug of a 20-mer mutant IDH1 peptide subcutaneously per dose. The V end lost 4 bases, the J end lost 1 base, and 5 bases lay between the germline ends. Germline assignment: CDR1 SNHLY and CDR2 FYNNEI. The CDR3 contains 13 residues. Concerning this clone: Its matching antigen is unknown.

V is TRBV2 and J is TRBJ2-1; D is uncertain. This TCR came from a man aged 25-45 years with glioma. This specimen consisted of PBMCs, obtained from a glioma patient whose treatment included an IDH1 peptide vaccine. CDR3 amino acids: CASSGLSYNEQFF. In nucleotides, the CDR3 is TGTGCCAGCAGTGGCCTATCCTACAATGAGCAGTTCTTC.